The clone carrying this T cell receptor (beta chain) was recorded a few times. What it binds is not known. The sample originates from a study of radiotherapy plus CTLA-4 blockade in lung cancer. Profiling relied on immunoSEQ multiplex PCR, and the TCRdb table lists in-frame clones only, not all of them. The profile shows more than 90,000 clones, 88% of them singletons. CTLA-4 blockade using ipilimumab, together with focal radiation, was received by patients with chemo-refractory metastatic non-small-cell lung cancer. From germline, CDR1 is LNHDA and CDR2 SQIVND (reference sequence). The CDR3 consists of 15 residues. Trimming cost V 7 bases and J 1 base, with 14 bases left between them. Study results and limitations: Following radiotherapy plus ipilimumab, tumor-derived TCR clones expanded in the blood. Alongside interferon-beta, early blood T cell clone dynamics were reportedly the best predictor of response.

The sequencing here drew on peripheral blood, taken from a patient treated with radiotherapy plus ipilimumab. The genes are TRBV19 and TRBJ1-3; D gene unclear. The source of this sequence is a human donor with non-small cell lung cancer that progressed on radiotherapy plus ipilimumab. CDR3 in DNA: TGTGCCAGTAAGGTGGATCCCGCGTCTGGAAACACCATATATTTT. This encodes CASKVDPASGNTIYF.